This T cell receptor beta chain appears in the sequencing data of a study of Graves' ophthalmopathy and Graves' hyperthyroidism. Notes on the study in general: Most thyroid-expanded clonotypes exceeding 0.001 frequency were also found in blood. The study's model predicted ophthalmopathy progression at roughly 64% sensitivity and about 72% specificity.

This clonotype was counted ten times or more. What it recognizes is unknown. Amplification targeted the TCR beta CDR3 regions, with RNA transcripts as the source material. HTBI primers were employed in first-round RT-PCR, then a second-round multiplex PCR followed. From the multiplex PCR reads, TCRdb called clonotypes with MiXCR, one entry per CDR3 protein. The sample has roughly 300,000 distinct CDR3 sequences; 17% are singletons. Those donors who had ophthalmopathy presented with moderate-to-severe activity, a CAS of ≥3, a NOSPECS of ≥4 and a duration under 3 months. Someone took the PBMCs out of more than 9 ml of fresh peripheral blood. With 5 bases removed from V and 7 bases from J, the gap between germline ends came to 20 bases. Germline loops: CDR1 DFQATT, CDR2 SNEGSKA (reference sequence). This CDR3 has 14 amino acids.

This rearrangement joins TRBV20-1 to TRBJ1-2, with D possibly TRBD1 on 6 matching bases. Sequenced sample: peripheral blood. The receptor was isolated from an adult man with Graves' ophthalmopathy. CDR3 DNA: TGCAGTGCTGGGGGGGGGGCTGACTTATCTGGCTACACCTTC. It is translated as CSAGGGADLSGYTF.